Detailed here is one T cell receptor (beta chain). Original processing notes: The assay estimated nucleated cells by amplifying reference gene primers. Profiling relied on immunoSEQ multiplex PCR, and the TCRdb table lists in-frame clones only, not all of them. The DNA was the basis for D and trimming; V, J and clone size are from that table. The table has some 180,000 clones, 86% seen once. This record belongs to a study of blood T cell repertoires in COVID-19. Study-level background: The study drew acute and convalescent COVID-19 samples from the United States, Italy and Spain.

The V and J ends lost 5 bases and 0 bases, in that order; junction bases with no gene match: 6. The CDR3 spans 16 residues. CDR1 and CDR2 from the germline V gene are SGHVS and FQNEAQ. The chain carries TRBV7-8 and TRBJ2-7; 11 bases are shared with TRBD2. Material: PBMCs or T cells enriched from blood (not recorded which). This TCR came from a woman in her forties in a cohort exposed to, infected with or recovered from COVID-19 (not recorded which). CDR3 nucleotides: TGTGCCAGCAGCAGGAGGGGGACTAGCGGCTCCTACGAGCAGTACTTC. As protein: CASSRRGTSGSYEQYF.